These 20 T cell receptor beta chains came from one sample sequenced in a study of shared clonotypes between healthy human individuals. The data were produced by immunoSEQ multiplex PCR, yet TCRdb's version contains in-frame clones alone and is incomplete. Among hundreds of thousands of clones, approximately 92% were seen once, and the ten largest hold around 24%. CD8 cells classed as naive were CD45RO-negative and positively selected for CCR7, excluding terminally differentiated effector memory CD45RA+ cells. The sample was naive CD8+ T cells sorted from blood. These receptors all stem from a man aged 30 to 45 in good health.

The V gene is TRBV11-3, the J gene TRBJ2-2; the D call may be TRBD1 or TRBD2 (5 bases each). Looked up from germline, CDR1 is SGHNT and CDR2 is YENEEA. This CDR3 is built from 16 residues. Trimming took 5 bases from V and 4 from J, leaving 17 bases between them. CDR3 DNA sequence: TGTGCCAGCAGCCCACGGGACCCTGGACCCACCGGGGAGCTGTTTTTT. Its translation: CASSPRDPGPTGELFF.

The V and J genes are TRBV4-1 and TRBJ2-7; 12 nucleotides agree with TRBD2. Germline CDR1 and CDR2: MGHRA and YSYEKL. This CDR3 region has 17 residues. After removal of 0 bases from V and 0 bases from J, the junction contained 3 bases not matched to a gene. The CDR3 region has the DNA TGCGCCAGCAGCCAAGAAACTAGCGGGAGGTTCTCCTACGAGCAGTACTTC. Protein: CASSQETSGRFSYEQYF.

The gene calls are TRBV7-9 and TRBJ1-2; TRBD1 agrees at 7 bases. The CDR3 contains 14 residues. Trimming removed 4 bases from V and 1 base from J; junction bases left unmatched: 3. Germline CDR1 and CDR2: SEHNR and FQNEAQ (reference sequence). The CDR3 bases are TGTGCCAGCAGCTCCCGACAGGGTAACTATGGCTACACCTTC. Translated, it gives CASSSRQGNYGYTF.

V gene TRBV7-6 combines with J gene TRBJ2-1, with 8 bases lining up with TRBD1. Germline lookup yields CDR1 SGHVS and CDR2 FNYEAQ. The CDR3 runs to 15 residues. The V gene end was trimmed by 5 bases and the J gene end by 8 bases; junction bases not matched to a gene: 11. CDR3 nucleotide sequence: TGTGCCAGCAGCCCAAGTAGGACAGGGTCGGATGAGCAGTTCTTC. Its protein product is CASSPSRTGSDEQFF.

The V call is TRBV18, the J call TRBJ2-5; D remains ambiguous. Germline V gene lookup returns CDR1 KGHSH and CDR2 LQKENI. The V and J ends lost 1 base and 1 base respectively, with 7 bases between them. The CDR3 sequence is 14 residues long. The DNA for the CDR3 is TGTGCCAGCTCACCACGGACGATCCAAGAGACCCAGTACTTC. Amino acid sequence: CASSPRTIQETQYF.

The chain joins TRBV4-3 to TRBJ2-5; D call uncertain. The CDR3 spans 13 residues. The V end lost 0 bases, the J end lost 7 bases, and 9 bases lay between the germline ends. Looked up from germline, CDR1 is LGHNA and CDR2 is YSLEER. The CDR3 loop reads CASSQDIGGTQYF. The CDR3 bases are TGCGCCAGCAGCCAAGACATCGGCGGGACCCAGTACTTC.

The chain links TRBV4-2 to TRBJ2-3, with 8 bases lining up with TRBD1. Germline V gene sequence: CDR1 LGHNA, CDR2 YNFKEQ. This CDR3 contains 21 residues. J was trimmed by 9 bases and V by 1 base; bases with no gene match: 27. The CDR3 coding sequence is TGTGCCAGCAGCCAAGGACTTATTTCGAGAATGGACAGGGCGAGTTCGGAGACGCAGTATTTT. It is translated as CASSQGLISRMDRASSETQYF.

The genes are TRBV29-1 and TRBJ2-7; 10 bases map to TRBD2. V dropped 4 bases and J dropped 7; count of bases not matched to a gene: 7. CDR3 length equals 13 residues. Per the germline V gene, CDR1 is SQVTM and CDR2 is ANQGSEA. The CDR3 nucleotides are TGCAGCGTTGCTCTAGCGGGAGTGTGGGAGCAGTACTTC. It encodes CSVALAGVWEQYF.

The CDR3 loop is CASSIVGAGQPQHF. CDR3 coding DNA: TGTGCCAGTAGTATAGTTGGGGCCGGTCAGCCCCAGCATTTT. This chain uses TRBV19 with TRBJ1-5, with TRBD1 as a possible D gene (5 bases). The CDR3 consists of 14 residues. The germline CDR1 and CDR2 sequences are LNHDA and SQIVND (reference sequence). Trimming removed 1 base at V and 6 bases at J, with 10 bases between.

The rearrangement joins TRBV27 to TRBJ2-1; 10 bases agree with TRBD2. Trimming cost V 3 bases and J 8 bases; bases outside gene matches: 7. The CDR3 totals 15 residues. The germline V gene has CDR1 MNHEY and CDR2 SMNVEV (reference sequence). The CDR3 here is CASSFLAGGHDEQFF. DNA of the CDR3: TGTGCCAGCAGTTTCTTAGCGGGAGGTCACGATGAGCAGTTCTTC.

This rearrangement joins TRBV7-9 to TRBJ1-5; 7 bases map to TRBD1. The germline gives CDR1 SEHNR, CDR2 FQNEAQ (reference sequence). The V segment lost 2 bases and the J segment 0 bases; nucleotides outside the gene matches: 7. The length of the CDR3 is 17 residues. DNA for the CDR3: TGTGCCAGCAGCTTATTTGGACAGGAATATAGCAATCAGCCCCAGCATTTT. Protein: CASSLFGQEYSNQPQHF.

The chain recombines TRBV9 with TRBJ2-7; no firm D call. This CDR3 is built from 13 residues. CDR1 is SGDLS, CDR2 YYNGEE, per germline. Trimming left V 2 bases short and J 2 bases short, with 8 bases between. CDR3 protein: CASSVGSPYEQYF. DNA for the CDR3: TGTGCCAGCAGCGTGGGGTCACCCTACGAGCAGTACTTC. The variable domain in full, completed from reference TRBV9 and TRBJ2-7, reads DSGVTQTPKHLITATGQRVTLRCSPRSGDLSVYWYQQSLDQGLQFLIQYYNGEERAKGNILERFSAQQFPDLHSELNLSSLELGDSALYFCASSVGSPYEQYFGPGTRLTVT.

The chain recombines TRBV2 with TRBJ2-7, with a weak D call TRBD2 (6 bases). V lost 2 bases and J 2 bases, leaving 13 bases between the germline ends. The CDR3 runs to 15 residues. CDR1 is SNHLY and CDR2 is FYNNEI in the germline V gene. The CDR3 sequence is CASSELGGITYEQYF. CDR3 in DNA: TGTGCCAGCAGTGAATTGGGCGGGATAACCTACGAGCAGTACTTC.

The V and J genes are TRBV2 and TRBJ2-1; the D gene is possibly TRBD2 (5 bases). Germline V gives CDR1 SNHLY, CDR2 FYNNEI. There are 14 residues in the CDR3. V was trimmed by 5 bases and J by 4 bases, leaving 12 bases between them. The CDR3 DNA reads TGTGCCAGCAGTCCTTACCGGGGTTACAATGAGCAGTTCTTC. Its protein product is CASSPYRGYNEQFF.

The chain recombines TRBV4-1 with TRBJ2-6; no firm D call. Trimming stripped 3 bases from V and 4 bases from J, with 10 bases between. Germline V gene lookup returns CDR1 MGHRA and CDR2 YSYEKL. The CDR3 has 15 amino acids. CDR3 in amino acids: CASSQGNSGANVLTF. The CDR3 DNA follows: TGCGCCAGCAGCCAGGGGAATTCGGGGGCCAACGTCCTGACTTTC.

J is TRBJ2-5 and V is TRBV6-6; the match to TRBD1 covers 7 bases. The CDR3 runs 12 residues. Germline V gene lookup returns CDR1 MNHNY and CDR2 SVGAGI (reference sequence). V shed 7 bases, J shed 5 bases, and the junction held 4 bases outside the gene matches. CDR3 DNA sequence: TGTGCCAGCAACCCGACAGGGGAGACCCAGTACTTC. It encodes CASNPTGETQYF.

In this sample, this clone turned up once. The V gene is TRBV6-5, the J gene TRBJ2-1; D is undetermined. The CDR3 is made up of 15 amino acids. Per germline, CDR1 MNHEY and CDR2 SVGAGI. V lost 5 bases, J lost 5 bases, and 16 bases lay in between. CDR3 region: CASSLRRTANNEQFF. CDR3 DNA: TGTGCCAGCAGTCTCAGGCGGACCGCCAACAATGAGCAGTTCTTC.

The chain uses TRBV29-1 and TRBJ2-3; no clear D gene. This CDR3 spans 18 amino acids. The V end was cut by 0 bases, the J end by 1 base, with 20 bases between. Germline CDR1 and CDR2: SQVTM and ANQGSEA. The chain's CDR3 is CSVEELSTRGRGTDTQYF. In nucleotides, the CDR3 is TGCAGCGTTGAAGAACTTTCGACTCGAGGAAGAGGCACAGATACGCAGTATTTT.

This chain joins TRBV7-9 and TRBJ1-5; 7 bases fit TRBD1. Germline V gives CDR1 SEHNR, CDR2 FQNEAQ (reference sequence). The trim removed 5 bases at V and 2 bases at J, leaving 6 bases unmatched. This CDR3 contains 15 residues. In DNA, the CDR3 is TGTGCCAGCAGCCCTCGACAGGGAGGCAATCAGCCCCAGCATTTT. Translated, it gives CASSPRQGGNQPQHF.

Details on this clone: With a much larger clone just one base away, this may be a read error. The chain combines TRBV7-8 with TRBJ2-5, with 7 bases fitting TRBD2. The CDR3 has 14 residues. Germline V lookup: CDR1 SGHVS, CDR2 FQNEAQ. CDR3: CASSLEAGQEAQYF. Here the CDR3 DNA reads TGTGCCAGCAGCTTAGAAGCGGGGCAAGAGGCCCAGTACTTC.